This passage covers 14 T cell receptor beta chains from one sample sequenced in a study of T cells after yellow fever vaccination. TCRdb reprocessed the 5' RACE reads with MiXCR, giving one entry per CDR3 protein. Of 150,000 or so distinct CDR3 sequences listed, 6% to 7.5% are singletons. Material: CD4+ T cells sorted from PBMCs, obtained 5 days after the first yellow fever vaccination. The receptor set was obtained from a young man who received the YFV17D yellow fever vaccine.

This chain links TRBV11-2 with TRBJ2-2; D might be TRBD2 (7 bases). Germline V gives CDR1 SGHAT, CDR2 FQNNGV. V was trimmed by 1 base and J by 4 bases, leaving 16 bases between them. The CDR3 length is 17 residues. The DNA of the CDR3 is TGTGCCAGCAGCTTAGCCTTTCCGCGGGGGCCCACCGGGGAGCTGTTTTTT. Its translation is CASSLAFPRGPTGELFF.

This clonotype appeared a few times. This rearrangement joins TRBV7-2 to TRBJ2-3; D call uncertain. Trimming cost V 5 bases and J 3 bases, with 6 bases left between them. CDR3 size: 12 residues. Germline loops: CDR1 SGHTA, CDR2 FQGNSA. CDR3 amino acids: CASSLKTDTQYF. CDR3 DNA sequence: TGTGCCAGCAGCCTGAAGACAGATACGCAGTATTTT.

In this sample, this clonotype turned up many times. The V gene is TRBV29-1, the J gene TRBJ1-1, with unresolved D. CDR3 length: 12 amino acids. V lost 3 bases and J lost 8, with 13 bases in between. Germline CDR1 reads SQVTM; CDR2 reads ANQGSEA. CDR3 DNA sequence: TGCAGCGTTGACAACTCCTTCGGAGAAGCTTTCTTT. Its translation: CSVDNSFGEAFF. The variable domain in full, completed from reference TRBV29-1 and TRBJ1-1, reads SAVISQKPSRDICQRGTSLTIQCQVDSQVTMMFWYRQQPGQSLTLIATANQGSEATYESGFVIDKFPISRPNLTFSTLTVSNMSPEDSSIYLCSVDNSFGEAFFGQGTRLTVV.

The CDR3 loop reads CSAKRQVSTDTQYF. The CDR3 bases are TGCAGTGCTAAGAGACAGGTTAGCACAGATACGCAGTATTTT. The V call is TRBV20-1, the J call TRBJ2-3; TRBD1 is a possible D gene (6 bases). CDR1 DFQATT and CDR2 SNEGSKA come from the germline V gene (reference sequence). V was shortened by 4 bases and J by 0 bases, with 11 bases between the two germline ends. The CDR3 covers 14 residues.

This clonotype has at least ten counts. The rearrangement uses TRBV2 and TRBJ2-5, with a possible D match to TRBD2 (5 bases). The germline V gene has CDR1 SNHLY and CDR2 FYNNEI. V was trimmed by 6 bases and J by 4 bases, leaving 18 bases between them. This CDR3 is built from 15 residues. This chain's CDR3 is CASSYNNGVSETQYF. CDR3 in DNA: TGTGCCAGCAGCTATAACAACGGGGTATCAGAGACCCAGTACTTC.

This chain uses TRBV11-1 with TRBJ2-2; D remains unclear. Germline V gene data show CDR1 as SGHAT and CDR2 as FQDESV (reference sequence). Trimming took off 5 bases at V and 4 bases at J, with 2 bases between the two ends. The CDR3 loop spans 11 amino acids. The CDR3 loop is CASSTTGELFF. The CDR3 nucleotides are TGTGCCAGCAGCACCACCGGGGAGCTGTTTTTT.

This chain uses TRBV6-5 with TRBJ1-5; 7 nucleotides agree with TRBD1. Germline V CDR1 and CDR2: MNHEY, SVGAGI. V shed 4 bases and J 7 bases; nucleotides not matched to a gene: 7. The CDR3 extends over 14 amino acids. CDR3 coding DNA: TGTGCCAGCAGTTCCAGACAGGGAGACCAGCCCCAGCATTTT. Protein sequence: CASSSRQGDQPQHF.

In this sample, this clonotype turned up many times. J is TRBJ1-5 and V is TRBV12-3 or TRBV12-4; D is ambiguous. Trimming removed 4 bases from V and 11 bases from J, with 12 bases in between. The CDR3 contains 12 residues. This CDR3 reads CASSSPSRAQHF. As DNA, the CDR3 is TGTGCCAGCAGTTCCCCGAGTCGGGCCCAGCATTTT.

This clonotype was counted many times. The chain employs TRBV5-6 and TRBJ1-1; 9 positions agree with TRBD1. V shed 4 bases, J shed 4 bases, and the junction held 5 bases outside the gene matches. The CDR3 consists of 14 residues. Germline loops: CDR1 SGHDT, CDR2 YYEEEE. Here the CDR3 reads CASSDGQGFTEAFF. The CDR3 DNA reads as TGTGCCAGCAGCGACGGACAGGGGTTCACTGAAGCTTTCTTT.

This clonotype has ten or more counts. The gene calls are TRBV20-1 and TRBJ2-5; TRBD1 matches at 10 bases. The CDR3 is 14 amino acids. The germline CDR1 and CDR2 sequences are DFQATT and SNEGSKA (reference sequence). Losses at the gene ends were 6 bases for V and 7 bases for J; bases not matched to a gene: 11. This chain's CDR3 is CSATSTGGVVTQYF. CDR3 bases: TGCAGTGCCACATCGACAGGGGGCGTTGTGACCCAGTACTTC.

The rearrangement uses TRBV4-3 and TRBJ1-4; possible D gene TRBD1, 6 bases. Germline CDR1 is LGHNA and CDR2 is YSLEER. Trimming removed 4 bases from V and 7 bases from J, with 19 bases in between. This CDR3 contains 16 residues. The CDR3 DNA follows: TGCGCCAGCAGCCCTACTGGACAGATCGGGAGTGAAAAACTGTTTTTT. Its translation: CASSPTGQIGSEKLFF.

This clonotype was detected ten times or more. The chain links TRBV4-3 to TRBJ1-2; D not certain. Germline CDR1 is LGHNA and CDR2 is YSLEER. The CDR3 runs to 16 residues. V dropped 0 bases and J dropped 5 bases, with 16 bases sitting between them. The CDR3 region is CASSQDIRTLEYGYTF. The CDR3 DNA is TGCGCCAGCAGCCAAGACATCAGAACCCTCGAATATGGCTACACCTTC.

There are many counts of this clonotype. This chain connects TRBV10-3 to TRBJ2-3; tentative D call: TRBD1 (5 bases). Germline lookup yields CDR1 ENHRY and CDR2 SYGVKD. V was trimmed by 11 bases and J by 2 bases, leaving 14 bases between them. The CDR3 extends over 13 amino acids. Here the CDR3 reads CAAARAITDTQYF. The CDR3 region has the DNA TGTGCCGCGGCCAGGGCCATCACAGATACGCAGTATTTT.

This clonotype was found a few times. The V call is TRBV14, the J call TRBJ2-7, with D perhaps being TRBD1 or TRBD2 (6 bases each). The CDR3 totals 12 residues. Germline CDR1 SGHDN, CDR2 FVKESK. Trimming took 8 bases from V and 5 from J, leaving 13 bases between them. The CDR3, as DNA: TGTGCCAGCGGGGGGCAAGTGGACGAGCAGTACGTC. Translated: CASGGQVDEQYV.